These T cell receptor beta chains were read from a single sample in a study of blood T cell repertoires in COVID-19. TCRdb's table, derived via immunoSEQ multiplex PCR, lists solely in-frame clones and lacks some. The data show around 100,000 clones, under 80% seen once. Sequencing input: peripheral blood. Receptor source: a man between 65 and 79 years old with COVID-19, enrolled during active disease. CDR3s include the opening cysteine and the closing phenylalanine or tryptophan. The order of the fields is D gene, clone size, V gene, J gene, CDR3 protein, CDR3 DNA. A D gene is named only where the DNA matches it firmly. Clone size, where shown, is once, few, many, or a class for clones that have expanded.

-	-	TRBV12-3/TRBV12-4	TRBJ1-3	CASSLSGKDTIYF	TGTGCCAGCAGCTTGTCCGGGAAAGACACCATATATTTT
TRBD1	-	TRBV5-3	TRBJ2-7	CARSNFRTGDSYEQYF	TGTGCCAGAAGCAATTTCCGGACAGGGGATTCCTACGAGCAGTACTTC
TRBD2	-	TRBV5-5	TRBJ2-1	CASSGGSGGYNEQFF	TGTGCCAGCAGCGGGGGAAGCGGGGGCTACAATGAGCAGTTCTTC
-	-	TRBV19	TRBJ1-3	CASSSTGGVSGNTIYF	TGTGCCAGTAGTTCCACGGGAGGCGTCTCTGGAAACACCATATATTTT
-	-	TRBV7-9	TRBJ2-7	CASSSNYEQYF	TGTGCCAGCTCTAGCAACTACGAGCAGTACTTC
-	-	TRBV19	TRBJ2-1	CASSTGTPRTFYNEQFF	TGTGCCAGTAGCACTGGGACTCCCCGAACTTTCTACAATGAGCAGTTCTTC
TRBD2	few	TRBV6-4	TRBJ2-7	CASSAERGYEQYF	TGTGCCAGCAGTGCAGAGCGGGGCTACGAGCAGTACTTC
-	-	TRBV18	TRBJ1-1	CASSPSQLNTEAFF	TGTGCCAGCTCACCGTCACAACTGAACACTGAAGCTTTCTTT
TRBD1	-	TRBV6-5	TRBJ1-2	CASSPSTGGGYGYTF	TGTGCCAGCAGTCCCTCGACAGGGGGCGGTTATGGCTACACCTTC
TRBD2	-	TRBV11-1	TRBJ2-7	CASSSGLAISYEQYF	TGTGCCAGCAGCTCGGGACTAGCGATCTCCTACGAGCAGTACTTC
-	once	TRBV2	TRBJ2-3	CASSVQGRVSTDTQYF	TGTGCCAGCAGTGTCCAGGGGAGAGTGAGCACAGATACGCAGTATTTT
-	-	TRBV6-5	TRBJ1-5	CASSRVQGGNQPQHF	TGTGCCAGCAGCCGTGTACAGGGTGGCAATCAGCCCCAGCATTTT
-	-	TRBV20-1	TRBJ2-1	CSASGTNSYNEQFF	TGCAGTGCTAGTGGCACAAACTCCTACAATGAGCAGTTCTTC
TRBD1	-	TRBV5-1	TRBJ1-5	CASSSSGGGQPQHF	TGCGCCAGCAGCTCTTCAGGGGGAGGACAGCCCCAGCATTTT
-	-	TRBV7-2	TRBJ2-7	CASSLGQAISYEQYF	TGTGCCAGCAGCTTAGGACAGGCGATATCCTACGAGCAGTACTTC
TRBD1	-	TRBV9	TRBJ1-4	CASSLSTGGDEKLFF	TGTGCCAGCAGCTTATCGACAGGGGGGGATGAAAAACTGTTTTTT
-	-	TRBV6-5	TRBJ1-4	CASRDPQGINEKLFF	TGTGCCAGCAGGGATCCACAGGGAATTAATGAAAAACTGTTTTTT
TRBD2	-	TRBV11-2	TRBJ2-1	CASSSLAGYNEQFF	TGTGCCAGCAGCTCCCTAGCGGGATATAATGAGCAGTTCTTC
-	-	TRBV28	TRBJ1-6	CASSLRGRGPLHF	TGTGCCAGCAGTTTAAGGGGTCGTGGGCCCCTCCACTTT
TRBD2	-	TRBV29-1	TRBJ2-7	CSVDGTSGGYEQYF	TGCAGCGTTGATGGTACTAGCGGGGGCTACGAGCAGTACTTC
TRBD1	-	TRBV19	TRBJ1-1	CASSTQGVTEAFF	TGTGCCAGTAGTACCCAGGGGGTAACTGAAGCTTTCTTT
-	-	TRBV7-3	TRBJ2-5	CASSLSTRETQYF	TGTGCCAGCAGCTTAAGTACGAGGGAGACCCAGTACTTC
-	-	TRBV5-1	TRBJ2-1	CASSLGGVNEQFF	TGCGCCAGCAGCTTGGGCGGGGTGAATGAGCAGTTCTTC
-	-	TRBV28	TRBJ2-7	CASSATVYEQYF	TGTGCCAGCAGTGCGACAGTCTACGAGCAGTACTTC
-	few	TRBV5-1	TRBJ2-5	CASSLVGRATETQYF	TGCGCCAGCAGCTTGGTGGGCAGGGCGACAGAGACCCAGTACTTC
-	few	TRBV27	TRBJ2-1	CASSLNAGSRYNEQFF	TGTGCCAGCAGTTTAAACGCGGGATCCCGCTACAATGAGCAGTTCTTC
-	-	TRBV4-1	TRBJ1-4	CASSLGAANEKLFF	TGCGCCAGCAGCCTGGGGGCTGCTAATGAAAAACTGTTTTTT
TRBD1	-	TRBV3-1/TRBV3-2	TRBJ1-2	CASGMTGGYGYTF	TGTGCCAGCGGAATGACAGGGGGCTATGGCTACACCTTC
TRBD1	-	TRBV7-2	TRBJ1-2	CASSERQGSWDYTF	TGTGCCAGCAGCGAAAGACAGGGGTCCTGGGACTACACCTTC
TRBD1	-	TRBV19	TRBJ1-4	CASSTDRVREKLFF	TGTGCCAGTAGTACTGACAGGGTTCGGGAAAAACTGTTTTTT
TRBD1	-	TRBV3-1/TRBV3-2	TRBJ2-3	CASSQGNRGSTDTQYF	TGTGCCAGCAGCCAAGGCAACAGGGGTAGCACAGATACGCAGTATTTT
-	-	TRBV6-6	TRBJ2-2	CASSYPTNTGELFF	TGTGCCAGCAGTTACCCTACGAACACCGGGGAGCTGTTTTTT